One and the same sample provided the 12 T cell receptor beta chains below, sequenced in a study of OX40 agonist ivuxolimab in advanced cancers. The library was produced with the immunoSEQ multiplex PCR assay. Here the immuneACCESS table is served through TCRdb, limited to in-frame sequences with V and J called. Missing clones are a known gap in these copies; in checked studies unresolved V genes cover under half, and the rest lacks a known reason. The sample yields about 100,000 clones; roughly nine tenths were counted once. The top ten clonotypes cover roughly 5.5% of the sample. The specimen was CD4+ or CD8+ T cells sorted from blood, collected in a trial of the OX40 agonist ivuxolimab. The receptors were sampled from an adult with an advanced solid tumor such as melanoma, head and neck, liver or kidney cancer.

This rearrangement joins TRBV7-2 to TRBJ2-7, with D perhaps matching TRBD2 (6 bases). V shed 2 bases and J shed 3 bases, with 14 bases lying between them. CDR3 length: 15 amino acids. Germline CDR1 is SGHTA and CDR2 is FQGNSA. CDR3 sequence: CASSLNRESRYEQYF. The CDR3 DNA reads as TGTGCCAGCAGCTTAAACCGGGAGAGCCGCTACGAGCAGTACTTC.

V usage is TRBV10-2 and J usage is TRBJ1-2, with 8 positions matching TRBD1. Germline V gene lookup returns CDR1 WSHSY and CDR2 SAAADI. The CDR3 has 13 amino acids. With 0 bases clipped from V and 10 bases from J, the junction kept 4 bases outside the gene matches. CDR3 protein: CASSESWDRFYTF. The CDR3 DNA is TGCGCCAGCAGTGAGTCCTGGGACAGGTTCTACACCTTC.

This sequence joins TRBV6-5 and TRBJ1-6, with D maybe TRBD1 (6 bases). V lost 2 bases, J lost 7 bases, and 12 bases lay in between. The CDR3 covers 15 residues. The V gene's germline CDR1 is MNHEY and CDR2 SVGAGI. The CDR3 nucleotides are TGTGCCAGCAGTTACGAGCCGGGGGGCAATTCACCCCTCCACTTT. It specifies CASSYEPGGNSPLHF.

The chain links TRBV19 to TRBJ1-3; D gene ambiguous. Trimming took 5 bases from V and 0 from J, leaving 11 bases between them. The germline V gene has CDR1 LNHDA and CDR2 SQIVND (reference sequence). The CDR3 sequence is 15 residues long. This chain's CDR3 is CASSETIGSGNTIYF. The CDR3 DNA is TGTGCCAGTAGTGAGACCATCGGCTCTGGAAACACCATATATTTT.

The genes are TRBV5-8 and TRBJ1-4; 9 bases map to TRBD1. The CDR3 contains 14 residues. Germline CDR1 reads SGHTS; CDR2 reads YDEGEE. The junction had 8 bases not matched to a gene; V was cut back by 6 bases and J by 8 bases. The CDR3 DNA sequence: TGTGCCAGCACTACCCCGGGACAGGGAGAAAAACTGTTTTTT. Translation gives CASTTPGQGEKLFF.

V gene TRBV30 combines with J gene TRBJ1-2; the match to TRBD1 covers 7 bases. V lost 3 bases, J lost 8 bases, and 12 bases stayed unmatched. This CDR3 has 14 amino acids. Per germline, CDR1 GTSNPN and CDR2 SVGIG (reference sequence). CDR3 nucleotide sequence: TGTGCCTGGAGGGCAAGGGACAGCCTTTTGGGCTACACCTTC. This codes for CAWRARDSLLGYTF.

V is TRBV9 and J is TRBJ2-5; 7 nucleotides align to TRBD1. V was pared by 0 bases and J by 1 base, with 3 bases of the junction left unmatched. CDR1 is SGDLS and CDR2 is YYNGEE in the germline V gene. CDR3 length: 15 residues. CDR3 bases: TGTGCCAGCAGCGTAGACGGGACAGTCCAAGAGACCCAGTACTTC. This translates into CASSVDGTVQETQYF.

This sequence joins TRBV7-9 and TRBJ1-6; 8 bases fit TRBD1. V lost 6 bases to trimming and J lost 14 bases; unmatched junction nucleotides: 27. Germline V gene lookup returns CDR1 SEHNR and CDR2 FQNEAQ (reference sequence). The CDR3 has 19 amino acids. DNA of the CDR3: TGTGCCAGCAGTTCCGGACAGGGATTGAGCTTGGGGACCTATAGTACCCTCCACTTT. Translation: CASSSGQGLSLGTYSTLHF.

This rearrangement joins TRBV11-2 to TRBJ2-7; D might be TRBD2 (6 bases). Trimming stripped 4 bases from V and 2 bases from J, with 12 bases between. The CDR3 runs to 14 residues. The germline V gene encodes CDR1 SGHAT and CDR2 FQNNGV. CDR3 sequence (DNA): TGTGCCAGCAGCTCCCCTCGACTAGCCTACGAGCAGTACTTC. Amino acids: CASSSPRLAYEQYF.

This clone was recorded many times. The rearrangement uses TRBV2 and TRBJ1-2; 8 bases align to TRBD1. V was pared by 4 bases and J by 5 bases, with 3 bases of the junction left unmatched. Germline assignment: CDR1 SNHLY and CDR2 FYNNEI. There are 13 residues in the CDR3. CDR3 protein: CASSGDRLYGYTF. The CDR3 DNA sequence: TGTGCCAGCAGTGGGGACAGGCTGTATGGCTACACCTTC.

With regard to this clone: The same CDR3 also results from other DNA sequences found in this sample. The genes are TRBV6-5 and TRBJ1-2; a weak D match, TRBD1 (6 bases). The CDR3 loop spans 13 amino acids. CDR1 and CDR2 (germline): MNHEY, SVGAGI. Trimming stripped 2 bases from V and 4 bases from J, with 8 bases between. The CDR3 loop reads CASSYGGLYGYTF. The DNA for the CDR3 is TGTGCCAGCAGTTACGGGGGGCTCTATGGCTACACCTTC.

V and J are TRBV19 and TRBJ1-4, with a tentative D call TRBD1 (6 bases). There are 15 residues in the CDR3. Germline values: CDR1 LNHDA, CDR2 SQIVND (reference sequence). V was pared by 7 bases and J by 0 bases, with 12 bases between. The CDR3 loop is CASNRPGATNEKLFF. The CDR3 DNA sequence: TGTGCCAGTAACCGCCCAGGGGCAACTAATGAAAAACTGTTTTTT.